The 12 T cell receptor beta chains below all came from one sample that was sequenced in a study of T cells in women clearing cervical HPV infection. This table comes from immunoSEQ multiplex PCR, and its TCRdb copy is limited to in-frame clones, with some not included. The table lists fewer than 35,000 clones. The sequencing sample was made of blood buffy coat. These receptors all stem from a woman between 18 and 70 years old with a cervical HPV16 infection that either progressed to CIN3+ or cleared (not recorded which).

About this clone: Coverage ceases 3 residues before the CDR3 finishes, and the germline J gene fills in the end. The chain uses TRBV30 and TRBJ2-6; no clear D. The CDR3 is 13 residues long. Germline assignment: CDR1 GTSNPN and CDR2 SVGIG (reference sequence). Deletions cut 7 bases from V and 3 bases from J, with 10 bases between. The sequenced part of the CDR3 DNA is TGTGCCTCGATTTACGGTGGGGCCAACGTC. Translated: CASIYGGANV. The whole CDR3 is CASIYGGANVLTF.

The CDR3 region is CASSFGTDNEQFF. The sequenced CDR3 bases are TGTGCCAGCAGCTTTGGGACAGACAATGAG. The chain uses TRBV7-2 and TRBJ2-1; 7 bases align to TRBD1. From the germline J gene comes the end of the CDR3, since the read stops 3 residues before it. The CDR3 length is 13 residues. The V segment lost 3 bases and the J segment 5 bases; nucleotides outside the gene matches: 1. Per germline, CDR1 SGHTA and CDR2 FQGNSA. The full variable domain, rest sourced from reference TRBV7-2 and TRBJ2-1, is GAGVSQSPSNKVTEKGKDVELRCDPISGHTALYWYRQSLGQGLEFLIYFQGNSAPDKSGLPSDRFSAERTGGSVSTLTIQRTQQEDSAVYLCASSFGTDNEQFFGPGTRLTVL.

About this clone itself: The read ends 3 residues shy of where the CDR3 ends; the end is completed using the germline J gene. The V call is TRBV20-1, the J call TRBJ2-1; TRBD1 matches at 7 bases. CDR3 length equals 13 residues. V lost 1 base and J lost 7; bases outside the gene matches: 4. Germline lookup yields CDR1 DFQATT and CDR2 SNEGSKA (reference sequence). The part of the CDR3 DNA that was read is TGCAGTGCTAGAGGCAGGGGGAGAAATGAG. Its protein product is CSARGRGRNE. The CDR3 in full is CSARGRGRNEQFF.

This clone is labeled medium-sized based on frequency. The read is 3 residues too short to cover the CDR3 end, so that end is filled in from the germline J gene. This rearrangement joins TRBV20-1 to TRBJ2-7, with 8 bases that match TRBD2. Unmatched junction bases numbered 13, after V lost 5 bases and J lost 1 base. Germline CDR1 is DFQATT and CDR2 is SNEGSKA (reference sequence). This CDR3 contains 16 residues. The CDR3 here is CSALPQLSGDSYEQYF. The CDR3 DNA, read in part, is TGCAGTGCTTTGCCCCAACTTAGCGGGGATTCCTACGAG.

Of note for this clone: Read coverage stops 3 residues before the CDR3 terminus; the germline J gene supplies the remainder. V gene TRBV12-3 or TRBV12-4 combines with J gene TRBJ1-2; D perhaps matches TRBD1 (5 bases). The CDR3 runs to 16 residues. V was trimmed by 5 bases and J by 4 bases, leaving 20 bases between them. The CDR3 protein is CASSPHGGGASYGYTF. CDR3 DNA, as far as it was read: TGTGCCAGCAGTCCTCACGGAGGAGGGGCTTCCTATGGC.

About this clone: Read sequence stops 3 residues before the CDR3 end, and the germline J gene provides the missing end. The V call is TRBV7-6, the J call TRBJ2-7, with D maybe TRBD1 (6 bases). V was shortened by 6 bases and J by 0 bases, with 18 bases between the two germline ends. The CDR3 is 16 residues long. CDR1 SGHVS and CDR2 FNYEAQ come from the germline V gene. CDR3 loop: CASSPSDRSSSYEQYF. Partial CDR3 DNA: TGTGCCAGCAGTCCCTCCGACAGGTCGAGCTCCTACGAG.

As to this clone: Read data end 3 residues before the CDR3 end; the end is taken from the germline J gene. The chain employs TRBV6-2 or TRBV6-3 and TRBJ2-1, with 8 positions matching TRBD2. The germline V gene encodes CDR1 MNHEY and CDR2 SVGEGT. V lost 5 bases, J lost 5 bases, and 11 bases stayed unmatched. This CDR3 spans 16 amino acids. The CDR3 reads CASSKAAGGRNNEQFF. CDR3 DNA, as far as it was read: TGTGCCAGCAGTAAGGCGGCGGGAGGAAGGAACAATGAG.

Incomplete CDR3 DNA: TGCAGTGCTAGAGATTCAACAGGGGGGAGCACAGATACG. Translated: CSARDSTGGSTDT. The CDR3 in full is CSARDSTGGSTDTQYF. The V gene is TRBV20-1, the J gene TRBJ2-3; TRBD1 matches at 8 bases. The read halts 3 residues ahead of the CDR3 end, with the missing end drawn from the germline J gene. CDR1 and CDR2 from the germline V gene are DFQATT and SNEGSKA (reference sequence). CDR3 length equals 16 residues. The V gene end was trimmed by 0 bases and the J gene end by 0 bases; junction bases not matched to a gene: 5.

This chain's CDR3 is CASSSTGDYGYTF. The CDR3 DNA, read in part, is TGTGCCAGCAGTTCGACAGGGGACTATGGC. This sequence joins TRBV6-2 or TRBV6-3 and TRBJ1-2; 8 bases fit TRBD1. The read ends 3 residues before the CDR3 terminus; that terminus is restored from the germline J gene. V shed 4 bases, J shed 3 bases, and the junction held 1 base outside the gene matches. The CDR3 length is 13 residues. Germline CDR1 and CDR2: MNHEY and SVGEGT.

As to this clone: The read gets to within 3 residues of the CDR3 end, and the germline J gene fills in the rest. This chain joins TRBV11-2 and TRBJ1-6; possible D gene TRBD1, 5 bases. Trimming pared 6 bases from V and 8 bases from J, leaving 14 bases between. Germline assignment: CDR1 SGHAT and CDR2 FQNNGV. The CDR3 loop spans 14 amino acids. The CDR3 DNA, read in part, is TGTGCCAGCAGGACCGGACAAAGGGATTCACCC. As protein: CASRTGQRDSP. The whole CDR3 is CASRTGQRDSPLHF. Full variable domain (missing parts from reference TRBV11-2 and TRBJ1-6): EAGVAQSPRYKIIEKRQSVAFWCNPISGHATLYWYQQILGQGPKLLIQFQNNGVVDDSQLPKDRFSAERLKGVDSTLKIQPAKLEDSAVYLCASRTGQRDSPLHFGNGTRLTVT.

Note on this clone: The read comes to an end 3 residues before the CDR3 does, leaving the germline J gene to fill in the end. The rearrangement uses TRBV20-1 and TRBJ2-3, with 8 bases that match TRBD1. Germline V gives CDR1 DFQATT, CDR2 SNEGSKA (reference sequence). Trimming took 3 bases from V and 5 from J; bases not matched to a gene: 10. The CDR3 is 15 amino acids. CDR3: CSARDGQGRQDTQYF. The sequenced CDR3 bases are TGCAGTGCTAGGGACGGACAGGGACGTCAAGATACG.

To note about this clone: The read is 3 residues too short to cover the CDR3 end, so that end is filled in from the germline J gene. The chain is built from TRBV6-1 and TRBJ2-1; tentatively, D is TRBD1 (6 bases). V was cut by 3 bases and J by 6 bases, with 15 bases left in between. The CDR3 has 15 residues. CDR1 and CDR2 (germline): MNHNS, SASEGT. CDR3 sequence reads: CASSDVLGTSNEQFF. The sequenced CDR3 bases are TGTGCCAGCAGTGACGTCCTGGGGACATCCAATGAG.